This T cell receptor (beta chain) was profiled in a study of blood T cell repertoires in COVID-19 (TCRdb year 2020). About the investigation overall: The collaborator samples originated in the United States, Italy and Spain and spanned the acute and convalescent phases of COVID-19. The material from the prospective study consisted of cDNA or gDNA derived from T cells, B-cell-depleted T cells, or PBMCs. The dataset comprised deeply sampled blood TCRbeta repertoires from subjects exposed to, actively infected with, or recovered from COVID-19. The repertoires were released in a freely available public database intended as a resource for research on the immune response to SARS-CoV-2. Samples were obtained from the ongoing ImmuneRACE study (first 160 participants) and from 1,200 or so subjects provided by 6 global collaborators. Sample metadata almost always included a de-identified subject ID, COVID-19 status, age in years and sex. HLA class I and class II types, where available, came from metadata supplied by the sample provider rather than from assay-based typing.

The collaborating institutions used their own protocols to collect whole blood in K2EDTA tubes. For TCRbeta analysis, collaborators shipped samples as frozen whole blood, isolated PBMCs, or DNA extracted from either of those sample types. Its CDR3 holds 14 amino acids, cysteine through phenylalanine. Of all the DNA, just the CDR3 is kept, 42 bases in frame from base 1. CDR1 and CDR2 (SGHNT, YYREEE) derive from the germline V gene (reference sequence). Germline trimming amounts to 3 bases on V and 5 bases on J, with 6 as the count of junction bases outside the gene matches. Overall study outcomes, separate from this receptor: The quantity of clinical and demographic metadata differed by source and by participant and was supplied without curation.

On this clone: Its antigen is currently not known. It has no much larger one-base neighbor in the sample; base qualities were not kept.

TCRbeta CDR3 regions were amplified from genomic DNA by means of the immunoSEQ Assay, a bias-controlled multiplex PCR. The published analysis was carried out like this. Nucleated cell counts per sample were estimated from amplification of reference gene primers within the assay. To quantify the absolute abundance of each unique TCRbeta CDR3 rearrangement, sequence reads were collapsed and filtered. For each sample, productive Simpson clonality was calculated by taking the square root of Simpson's diversity index across productive rearrangements. This immuneACCESS table, as held by TCRdb, lists in-frame sequences with V and J called but not all clones. Of the missing ones, under half trace to an unresolved V gene in checked studies; the others have no known cause. V, J and clone size reflect that table, while D and trimming were determined from the DNA. The sample contains 100,000 to 150,000 clones, 88% of them found a single time. The ten largest clones represent about 2% of the sample.

The sequenced sample consisted of peripheral blood. The sequence came from a man in his 70s with active COVID-19. The rearranged segments are TRBV5-4 and TRBJ1-1, with TRBD1 matching 8 junction bases. The CDR3 region has the sequence CASSSSDRVTEAFF. In nucleotide form, the sequence is TGTGCCAGCAGCTCCTCGGACAGGGTGACTGAAGCTTTCTTT. The full variable domain, completed from the reference TRBV5-4 and TRBJ1-1 proteins outside the CDR3, reads ETGVTQSPTHLIKTRGQQVTLRCSSQSGHNTVSWYQQALGQGPQFIFQYYREEENGRGNFPPRFSGLQFPNYSSELNVNALELDDSALYLCASSSSDRVTEAFFGQGTRLTVV.